The 9 T cell receptor beta chains listed next were all sequenced from one sample in a study of cytomegalovirus exposure and HLA in healthy donors. In the PCR, 60 Vbeta and 13 Jbeta primers were used. The assay was immunoSEQ multiplex PCR, and TCRdb's table has in-frame clones only and misses some. The sample has around 130,000 clones; around 70% are singletons. Sequences were obtained from PBMCs. The receptors come from a woman aged 60-75 years in good health and CMV-seropositive.

J is TRBJ1-5 and V is TRBV7-6, with D unclear. CDR1 and CDR2 from the germline V gene are SGHVS and FNYEAQ. The CDR3 totals 15 residues. Trimming took 1 base from V and 7 from J, leaving 14 bases between them. CDR3 in amino acids: CASSLGVGEGQPQHF. DNA for the CDR3: TGTGCCAGCAGCTTAGGAGTGGGAGAAGGCCAGCCCCAGCATTTT.

Concerning this clone itself: One junction end disagrees with the germline gene, perhaps due to a read error. The sample has other DNA sequences that encode this CDR3 too. This rearrangement joins TRBV7-9 to TRBJ1-2; D not certain. This CDR3 spans 10 amino acids. Germline assignment: CDR1 SEHNR and CDR2 FQNEAQ (reference sequence). CDR3 residues: CASSLVAIGF. The CDR3 bases are TGTGCTAGCAGCTTAGTAGCCATCGGGTTC. Complete variable domain (other parts from reference TRBV7-9 and TRBJ1-2): DTGVSQNPRHKITKRGQNVTFRCDPISEHNRLYWYRQTLGQGPEFLTYFQNEAQLEKSRLLSDRFSAERPKGSFSTLEIQRTEQGDSAMYLCASSLVAIGFGSGTRLTVV.

V and J are TRBV10-3 and TRBJ2-7, with 8 bases matching TRBD1. This CDR3 region has 14 residues. The V gene's germline CDR1 is ENHRY and CDR2 SYGVKD. V was clipped by 6 bases and J by 2 bases; unmatched bases: 6. CDR3 sequence reads: CAISEDRGAYEQYF. In DNA form, the CDR3 reads TGTGCCATCAGCGAAGACAGGGGAGCCTACGAGCAGTACTTC.

V and J are TRBV7-6 and TRBJ2-5; 7 nucleotides align to TRBD1. This CDR3 spans 14 amino acids. With 1 base clipped from V and 2 bases from J, the junction kept 1 base outside the gene matches. Per germline, CDR1 SGHVS and CDR2 FNYEAQ. The CDR3 protein is CASSLGQGQETQYF. CDR3 nucleotide sequence: TGTGCCAGCAGCTTAGGACAGGGTCAAGAGACCCAGTACTTC.

V is TRBV7-9 and J is TRBJ1-5; TRBD1 is a possible D gene (6 bases). CDR1 is SEHNR, CDR2 FQNEAQ, per germline (reference sequence). This CDR3 contains 16 residues. Trimming pared 6 bases from V and 15 bases from J, leaving 30 bases between. CDR3 bases: TGTGCCAGCAGTCCCGCGGGGGACAATCGGGCATCTGCATGGCATTTT. It translates to CASSPAGDNRASAWHF.

J is TRBJ1-3 and V is TRBV11-2; 7 nucleotides line up with TRBD1. The CDR3 sequence is 12 residues long. Germline lookup yields CDR1 SGHAT and CDR2 FQNNGV. J gave up 9 bases and V 7 bases, and 6 bases lay outside the gene matches. The CDR3 protein is CASIGRQGTIYF. The CDR3 DNA reads TGTGCCAGCATCGGTCGACAGGGCACCATATATTTT.

The rearrangement joins TRBV7-9 to TRBJ2-7; D remains unclear. Germline CDR1 SEHNR, CDR2 FQNEAQ (reference sequence). This CDR3 has 13 amino acids. With 4 bases removed from V and 3 bases from J, the gap between germline ends came to 10 bases. As DNA, the CDR3 is TGTGCCAGCAGCTCCCGGAGCCTCTACGAGCAGTACTTC. This encodes CASSSRSLYEQYF.

This clone was seen a handful of times. V gene TRBV5-1 combines with J gene TRBJ2-5, with 7 positions matching TRBD1. V lost 3 bases, J lost 4 bases, and 3 bases stayed unmatched. The V gene's germline CDR1 is SGHRS and CDR2 YFSETQ. CDR3 length: 13 amino acids. This CDR3 reads CASSSAGGETQYF. The CDR3 DNA reads TGCGCCAGCAGCTCCGCAGGGGGAGAGACCCAGTACTTC. Filled out from reference TRBV5-1 and TRBJ2-5, the complete variable domain reads KAGVTQTPRYLIKTRGQQVTLSCSPISGHRSVSWYQQTPGQGLQFLFEYFSETQRNKGNFPGRFSGRQFSNSRSEMNVSTLELGDSALYLCASSSAGGETQYFGPGTRLLVL.

The chain is built from TRBV7-9 and TRBJ1-4; tentative D call: TRBD1 (5 bases). Germline CDR1 is SEHNR and CDR2 is FQNEAQ (reference sequence). The CDR3 length is 16 residues. The V end was cut by 8 bases, the J end by 0 bases, with 16 bases between. In DNA, the CDR3 is TGTGCCAGCGGGGGGACGTGGACACCAACTAATGAAAAACTGTTTTTT. Translating gives CASGGTWTPTNEKLFF.